A selection of T cell receptor beta chains follows, all from one sample in a study of cytomegalovirus exposure and HLA in healthy donors. This table comes from immunoSEQ multiplex PCR, and its TCRdb copy is limited to in-frame clones, with some not included. This repertoire shows 150,000 to 200,000 clones, 75% to 90% found once; its top ten account for about 4%. The material sequenced was PBMCs. The receptors here all came from a middle-aged man in good health and CMV-seropositive. CDR3s include the opening cysteine and the closing phenylalanine or tryptophan. The D gene is left open where the match is weak. For some rows the clone size is stated as once, few or many, or as a class when expanded; others skip it.

clone_size j_call d_call v_call cdr3_aa cdr3_nt
few TRBJ2-1 TRBD1 TRBV4-3 CASSQKQGTGGREQFF TGCGCCAGCAGCCAAAAACAAGGGACAGGGGGCAGGGAGCAGTTCTTC
NA TRBJ2-3 TRBD2 TRBV10-2 CASLLTGGPTDTQYF TGCGCCAGCCTCCTAACGGGAGGGCCAACAGATACGCAGTATTTT
NA TRBJ2-1 NA TRBV7-2 CASRISLVNEQFF TGTGCCAGCAGGATCTCACTAGTCAATGAGCAGTTCTTC
NA TRBJ1-1 NA TRBV11-1 CASSQGHMNTEAFF TGTGCCAGCAGCCAAGGACACATGAACACTGAAGCTTTCTTT
NA TRBJ2-3 NA TRBV18 CASSPYTSTDTQYF TGTGCCAGCTCACCATACACCAGCACAGATACGCAGTATTTT
NA TRBJ2-2 NA TRBV6-5 CATRPIDRDTGELFF TGTGCCACCCGCCCGATCGATCGGGACACCGGGGAGCTGTTTTTT
once TRBJ2-1 NA TRBV9 CASSGKLRYRHDEQFF TGTGCCAGCAGCGGAAAGCTTCGGTACAGGCACGATGAGCAGTTCTTC
NA TRBJ2-1 TRBD2 TRBV6-5 CASSSGGAVEQFF TGTGCCAGCAGTTCCGGGGGGGCGGTTGAGCAGTTCTTC
NA TRBJ1-3 NA TRBV5-3 CARSLEADVSGNTIYF TGTGCCAGAAGCTTGGAAGCGGACGTCTCTGGAAACACCATATATTTT
once TRBJ1-4 NA TRBV18 CASSQQGRGEKLFF TGTGCCAGCTCACAGCAGGGTAGAGGAGAAAAACTGTTTTTT
NA TRBJ2-1 TRBD2 TRBV19 CASSPTSGAYNEQFF TGTGCCAGTAGTCCTACTAGCGGGGCCTACAATGAGCAGTTCTTC
NA TRBJ2-3 NA TRBV15 CATSTRRESTDTQYF TGTGCCACCAGCACTAGACGGGAGAGCACAGATACGCAGTATTTT
NA TRBJ2-3 NA TRBV5-1 CASSLAGGASTDTQYF TGCGCCAGCAGCTTGGCCGGCGGGGCTAGCACAGATACGCAGTATTTT
NA TRBJ1-5 TRBD1 TRBV10-1 CASNPDRRGNQPQHF TGCGCCAGCAACCCGGACAGGCGGGGCAATCAGCCCCAGCATTTT
NA TRBJ1-1 TRBD1 TRBV13 CASSSLGQGATEAFF TGTGCCAGCAGCTCCTTAGGACAGGGGGCTACTGAAGCTTTCTTT
NA TRBJ1-2 TRBD1 TRBV7-8 CASSLGRGPYGYTF TGTGCCAGCAGCTTAGGCAGGGGGCCCTATGGCTACACCTTC
NA TRBJ2-7 TRBD1 TRBV13 CASSSGTVDNSEQYF TGTGCCAGCAGCTCCGGGACAGTGGATAACTCCGAGCAGTACTTC
NA TRBJ1-5 NA TRBV2 CASSEEVGGGQPQHF TGTGCCAGCAGTGAAGAGGTCGGGGGTGGTCAGCCCCAGCATTTT
NA TRBJ2-3 TRBD2 TRBV6-1 CASSEWGLAGGLASTDTQYF TGTGCCAGCAGTGAATGGGGACTAGCGGGGGGCCTAGCTAGCACAGATACGCAGTATTTT
once TRBJ2-5 TRBD1 TRBV14 CASRKDRAETQYF TGTGCCAGCAGAAAGGACAGGGCGGAGACCCAGTACTTC
NA TRBJ1-1 NA TRBV7-9 CASSRFSNTEAFF TGTGCCAGCAGCCGGTTCTCGAACACTGAAGCTTTCTTT
NA TRBJ1-5 NA TRBV5-8 CASTPLVDSLNQPQHF TGTGCCAGCACCCCTCTTGTGGACAGCCTTAATCAGCCCCAGCATTTT
once TRBJ2-3 NA TRBV19 CASTTGQSTDTQYF TGTGCCAGTACGACAGGACAAAGCACAGATACGCAGTATTTT
NA TRBJ1-1 NA TRBV4-2 CASSQDSTDTGAEAFF TGTGCCAGCAGCCAAGACTCGACGGACACAGGTGCTGAAGCTTTCTTT
NA TRBJ2-3 NA TRBV27 CASSFNGRPDTQYF TGTGCCAGCAGTTTTAATGGGAGACCAGATACGCAGTATTTT
NA TRBJ1-1 NA TRBV10-3 CAISESGEVTEAFF TGTGCCATCAGTGAGTCAGGGGAGGTCACTGAAGCTTTCTTT
NA TRBJ1-5 NA TRBV28 CASALVGNSNQPQHF TGTGCCAGCGCTTTAGTGGGCAATAGCAATCAGCCCCAGCATTTT
NA TRBJ2-3 TRBD2 TRBV4-3 CASSQAGTSGSDTQYF TGCGCCAGCAGCCAAGCCGGGACTAGCGGGAGTGATACGCAGTATTTT
NA TRBJ2-5 TRBD2 TRBV9 CASSGAYSGTSGIKTQYF TGTGCCAGCAGCGGAGCTTATTCCGGGACTAGCGGGATCAAGACCCAGTACTTC
NA TRBJ1-6 NA TRBV6-5 CASSLRSSYNSPLHF TGTGCCAGCAGTTTGAGGAGCTCCTATAATTCACCCCTCCACTTT